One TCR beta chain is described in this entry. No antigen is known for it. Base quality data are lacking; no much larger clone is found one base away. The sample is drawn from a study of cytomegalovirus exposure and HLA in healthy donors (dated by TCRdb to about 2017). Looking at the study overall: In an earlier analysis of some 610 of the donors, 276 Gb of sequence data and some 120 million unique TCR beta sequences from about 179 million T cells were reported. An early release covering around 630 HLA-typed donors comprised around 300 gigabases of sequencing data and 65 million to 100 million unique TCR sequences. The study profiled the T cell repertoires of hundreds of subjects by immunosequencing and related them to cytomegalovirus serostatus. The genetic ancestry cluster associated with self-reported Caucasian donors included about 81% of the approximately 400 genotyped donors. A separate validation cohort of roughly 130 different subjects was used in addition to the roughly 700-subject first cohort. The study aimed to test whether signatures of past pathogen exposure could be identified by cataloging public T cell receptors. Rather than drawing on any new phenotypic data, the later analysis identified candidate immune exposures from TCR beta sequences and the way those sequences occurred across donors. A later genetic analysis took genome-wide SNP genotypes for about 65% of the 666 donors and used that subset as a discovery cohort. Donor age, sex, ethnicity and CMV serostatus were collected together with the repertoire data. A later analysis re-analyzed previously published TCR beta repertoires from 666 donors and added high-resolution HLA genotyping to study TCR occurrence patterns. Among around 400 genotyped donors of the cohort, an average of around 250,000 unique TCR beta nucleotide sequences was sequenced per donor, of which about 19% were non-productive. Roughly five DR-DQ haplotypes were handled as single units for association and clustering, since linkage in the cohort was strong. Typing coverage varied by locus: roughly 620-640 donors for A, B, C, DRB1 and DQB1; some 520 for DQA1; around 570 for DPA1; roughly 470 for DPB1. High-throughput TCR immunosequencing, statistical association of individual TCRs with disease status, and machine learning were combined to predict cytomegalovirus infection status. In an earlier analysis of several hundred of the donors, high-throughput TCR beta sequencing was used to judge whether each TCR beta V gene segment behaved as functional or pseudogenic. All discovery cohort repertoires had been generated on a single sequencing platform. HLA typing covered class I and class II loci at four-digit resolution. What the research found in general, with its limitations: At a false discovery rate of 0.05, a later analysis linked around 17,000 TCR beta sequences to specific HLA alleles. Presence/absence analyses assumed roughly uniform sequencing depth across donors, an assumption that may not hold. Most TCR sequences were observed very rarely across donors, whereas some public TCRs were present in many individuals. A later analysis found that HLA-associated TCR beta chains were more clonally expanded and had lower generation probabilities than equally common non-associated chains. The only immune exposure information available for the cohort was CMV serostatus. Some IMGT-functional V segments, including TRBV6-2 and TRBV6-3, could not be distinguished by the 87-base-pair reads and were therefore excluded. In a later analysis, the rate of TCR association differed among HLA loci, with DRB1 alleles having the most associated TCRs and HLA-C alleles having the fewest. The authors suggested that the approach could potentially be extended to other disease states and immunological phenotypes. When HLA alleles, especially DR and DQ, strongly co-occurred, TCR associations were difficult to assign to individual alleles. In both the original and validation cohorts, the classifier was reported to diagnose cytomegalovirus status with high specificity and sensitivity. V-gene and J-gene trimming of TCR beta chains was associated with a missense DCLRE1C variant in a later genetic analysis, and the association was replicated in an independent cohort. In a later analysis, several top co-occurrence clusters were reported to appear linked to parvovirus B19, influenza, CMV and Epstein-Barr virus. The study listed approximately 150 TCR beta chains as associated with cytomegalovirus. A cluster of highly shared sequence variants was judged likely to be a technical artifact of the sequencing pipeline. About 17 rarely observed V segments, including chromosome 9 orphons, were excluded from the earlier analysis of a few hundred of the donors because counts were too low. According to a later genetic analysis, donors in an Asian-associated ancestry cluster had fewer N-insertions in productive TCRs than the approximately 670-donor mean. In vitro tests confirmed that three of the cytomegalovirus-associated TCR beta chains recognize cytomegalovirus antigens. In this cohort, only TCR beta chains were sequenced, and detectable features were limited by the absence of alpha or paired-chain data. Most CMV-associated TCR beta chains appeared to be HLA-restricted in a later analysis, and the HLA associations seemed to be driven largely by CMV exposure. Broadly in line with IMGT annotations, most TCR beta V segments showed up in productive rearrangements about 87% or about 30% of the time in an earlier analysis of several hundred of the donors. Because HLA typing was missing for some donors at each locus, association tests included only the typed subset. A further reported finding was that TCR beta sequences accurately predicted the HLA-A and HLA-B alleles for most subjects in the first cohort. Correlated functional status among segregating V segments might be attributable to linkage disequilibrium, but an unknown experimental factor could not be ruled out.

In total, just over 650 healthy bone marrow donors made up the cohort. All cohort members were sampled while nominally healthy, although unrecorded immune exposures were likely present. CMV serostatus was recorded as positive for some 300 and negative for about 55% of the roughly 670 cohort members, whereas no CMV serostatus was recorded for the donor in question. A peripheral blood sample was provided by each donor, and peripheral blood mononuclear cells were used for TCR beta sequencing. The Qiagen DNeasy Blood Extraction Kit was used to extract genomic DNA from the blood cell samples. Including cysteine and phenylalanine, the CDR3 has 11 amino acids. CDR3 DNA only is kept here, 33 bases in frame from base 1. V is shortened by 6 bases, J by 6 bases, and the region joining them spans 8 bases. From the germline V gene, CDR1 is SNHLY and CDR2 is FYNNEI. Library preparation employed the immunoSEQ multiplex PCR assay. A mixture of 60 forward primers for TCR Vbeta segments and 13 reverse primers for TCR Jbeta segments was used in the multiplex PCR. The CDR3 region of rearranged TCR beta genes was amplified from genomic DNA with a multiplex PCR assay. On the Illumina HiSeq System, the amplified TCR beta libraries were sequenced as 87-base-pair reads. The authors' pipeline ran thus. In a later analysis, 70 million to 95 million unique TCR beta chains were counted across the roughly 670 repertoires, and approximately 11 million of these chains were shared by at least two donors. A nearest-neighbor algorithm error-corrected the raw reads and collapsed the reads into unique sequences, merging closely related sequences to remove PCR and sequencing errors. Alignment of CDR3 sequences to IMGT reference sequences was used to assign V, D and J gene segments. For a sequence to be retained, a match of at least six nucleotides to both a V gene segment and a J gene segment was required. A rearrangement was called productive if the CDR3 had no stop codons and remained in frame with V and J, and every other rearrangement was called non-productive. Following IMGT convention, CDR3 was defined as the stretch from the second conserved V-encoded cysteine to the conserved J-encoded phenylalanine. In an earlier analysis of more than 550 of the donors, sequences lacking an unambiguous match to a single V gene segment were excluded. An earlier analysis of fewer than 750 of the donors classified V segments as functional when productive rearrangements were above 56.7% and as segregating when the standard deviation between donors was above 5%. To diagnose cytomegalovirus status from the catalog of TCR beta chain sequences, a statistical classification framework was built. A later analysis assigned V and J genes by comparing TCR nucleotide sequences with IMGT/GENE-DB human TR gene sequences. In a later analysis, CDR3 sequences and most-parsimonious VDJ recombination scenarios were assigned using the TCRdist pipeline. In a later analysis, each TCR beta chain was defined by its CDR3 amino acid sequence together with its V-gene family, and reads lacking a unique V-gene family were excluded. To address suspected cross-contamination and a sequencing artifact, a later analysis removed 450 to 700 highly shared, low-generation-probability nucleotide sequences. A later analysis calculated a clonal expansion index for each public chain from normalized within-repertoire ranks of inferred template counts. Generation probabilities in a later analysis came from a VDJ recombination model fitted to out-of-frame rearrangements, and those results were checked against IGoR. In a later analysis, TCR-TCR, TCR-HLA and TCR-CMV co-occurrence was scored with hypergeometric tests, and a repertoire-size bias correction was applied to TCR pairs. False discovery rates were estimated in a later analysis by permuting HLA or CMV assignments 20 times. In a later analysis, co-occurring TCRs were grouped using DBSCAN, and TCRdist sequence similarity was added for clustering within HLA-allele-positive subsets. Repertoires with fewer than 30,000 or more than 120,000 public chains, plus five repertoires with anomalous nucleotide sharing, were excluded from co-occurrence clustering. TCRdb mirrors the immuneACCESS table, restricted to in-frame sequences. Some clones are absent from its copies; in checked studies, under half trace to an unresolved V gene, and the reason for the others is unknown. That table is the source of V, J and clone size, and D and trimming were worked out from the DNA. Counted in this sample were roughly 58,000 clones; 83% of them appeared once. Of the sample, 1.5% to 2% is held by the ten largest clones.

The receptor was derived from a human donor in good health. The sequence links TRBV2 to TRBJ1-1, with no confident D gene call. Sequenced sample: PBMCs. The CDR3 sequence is CASRFRAEAFF. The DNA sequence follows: TGTGCCAGCAGATTTCGCGCTGAAGCTTTCTTT.